The 6 T cell receptor beta chains below were found in one sample sequenced in a study of Graves' ophthalmopathy and Graves' hyperthyroidism. For repertoire sequencing, the TCR beta CDR3 regions were amplified from RNA transcripts. Following a first-round RT-PCR that used HTBI primers, a second-round multiplex PCR was carried out. TCRdb ran MiXCR on the multiplex PCR reads and lists one entry per CDR3 protein. This sample has around 470,000 distinct CDR3 sequences, with approximately 15% found just once. Input material: blood. Receptors originate from a woman in her 30s with Graves' ophthalmopathy.

This sequence joins TRBV4-3 and TRBJ1-2; D is unresolved. Deletions cut 1 base from V and 4 bases from J, with 13 bases between. This CDR3 contains 15 residues. The germline V gene encodes CDR1 LGHNA and CDR2 YSLEER. CDR3 DNA sequence: TGCGCCAGCAGCCAAGGATCTTGGGGAGGCTATGGCTACACCTTC. It codes for CASSQGSWGGYGYTF.

This clonotype has ten or more counts. This rearrangement joins TRBV29-1 to TRBJ2-2; D gene unclear. The CDR3 runs to 12 residues. The V end was cut by 0 bases, the J end by 7 bases, with 6 bases between. Germline V gene data show CDR1 as SQVTM and CDR2 as ANQGSEA. CDR3 coding DNA: TGCAGCGTTGAAGACCGCTTCGGGGAGCTGTTTTTT. It translates to CSVEDRFGELFF.

This clonotype showed up many times. V and J are TRBV28 and TRBJ1-5; D gene ambiguous. Deletions cut 4 bases from V and 0 bases from J, with 13 bases between. The CDR3 has 16 amino acids. Germline CDR1 and CDR2: MDHEN and SYDVKM. CDR3 sequence reads: CASSSPGHYSNQPQHF. In DNA form, the CDR3 reads TGTGCCAGCAGTTCTCCCGGGCATTATAGCAATCAGCCCCAGCATTTT. Full variable domain (rest looked up from reference TRBV28 and TRBJ1-5): DVKVTQSSRYLVKRTGEKVFLECVQDMDHENMFWYRQDPGLGLRLIYFSYDVKMKEKGDIPEGYSVSREKKERFSLILESASTNQTSMYLCASSSPGHYSNQPQHFGDGTRLSIL.

This clonotype was observed at least ten times. The V gene is TRBV15, the J gene TRBJ2-7; a possible D gene is TRBD1 (5 bases). CDR3 length: 15 residues. The ends were cut back, 1 base at V and 3 bases at J, with 13 bases in the middle. Germline values: CDR1 LNHNV, CDR2 YYDKDF (reference sequence). In DNA, the CDR3 is TGTGCCACCAGCAGAGGATCAGGGTCAATCTACGAGCAGTACTTC. Translating gives CATSRGSGSIYEQYF.

This clonotype was counted many times. V is TRBV28 and J is TRBJ1-2; maybe TRBD1 (5 bases). Germline V lookup: CDR1 MDHEN, CDR2 SYDVKM. The V end was cut by 6 bases, the J end by 2 bases, with 10 bases between. The CDR3 runs to 13 residues. CDR3 amino acids: CASSNDRNYGYTF. In DNA form, the CDR3 reads TGTGCCAGCAGCAACGACAGAAACTATGGCTACACCTTC.

This clonotype was seen repeatedly, ten times or more. The V and J genes are TRBV27 and TRBJ1-5; a possible D gene is TRBD1 (6 bases). Trimming cost V 2 bases and J 2 bases, with 10 bases left between them. Germline V gives CDR1 MNHEY, CDR2 SMNVEV (reference sequence). The CDR3 spans 15 residues. This CDR3 reads CASSLQGHGNQPQHF. The CDR3 DNA is TGTGCCAGCAGTTTACAGGGGCATGGCAATCAGCCCCAGCATTTT.